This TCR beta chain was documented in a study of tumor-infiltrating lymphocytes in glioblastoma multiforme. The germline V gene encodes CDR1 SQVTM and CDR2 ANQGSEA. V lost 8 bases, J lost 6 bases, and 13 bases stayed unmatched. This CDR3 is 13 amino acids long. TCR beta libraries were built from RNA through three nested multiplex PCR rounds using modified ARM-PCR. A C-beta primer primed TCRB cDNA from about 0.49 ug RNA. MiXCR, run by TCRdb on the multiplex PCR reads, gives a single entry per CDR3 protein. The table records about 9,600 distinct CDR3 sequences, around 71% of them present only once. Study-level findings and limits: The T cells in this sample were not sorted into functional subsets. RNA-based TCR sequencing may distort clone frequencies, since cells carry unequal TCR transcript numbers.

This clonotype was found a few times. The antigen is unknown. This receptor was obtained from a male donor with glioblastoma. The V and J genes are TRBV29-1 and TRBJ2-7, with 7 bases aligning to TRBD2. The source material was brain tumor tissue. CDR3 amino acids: CSIQTSDPCEQYF. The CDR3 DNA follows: TGCAGCATCCAAACTAGCGACCCCTGCGAGCAGTACTTC.